These 9 T cell receptor beta chains originate from one sample sequenced in a study of CD8 T cells in ankylosing spondylitis. TCRdb redid the calling of the 5' RACE reads with MiXCR, one entry per CDR3 protein. The sample yields roughly 230,000 distinct CDR3 sequences, 8.2% seen once. Sequenced sample: blood, either unsorted or a sorted T cell fraction (not recorded which). The receptors here all came from a female donor with ankylosing spondylitis or in good health (not recorded which).

This clonotype is medium-sized (0.01 to 0.1%) within its sample. The DNA for the CDR3 is TGTGCCAGCAGCCCATCGGGACTAGCGGGAGGAGAGCAGTTCTTC. Translation: CASSPSGLAGGEQFF. The chain has TRBV3-1 and TRBJ2-1; 15 bases map to TRBD2. The CDR3 runs to 15 residues. The trim removed 4 bases at V and 10 bases at J, leaving 5 bases unmatched. Germline V gene sequence: CDR1 LGHDT, CDR2 YNNKEL (reference sequence).

This chain links TRBV12-3 or TRBV12-4 with TRBJ2-7; 8 bases are a match to TRBD2. The CDR3 has 14 amino acids. V trimming: 7 bases; J trimming: 3 bases; junction bases outside the gene matches: 8. The CDR3 spells CASTRFGGDYEQYF. The CDR3 nucleotides read TGTGCCAGCACTCGCTTCGGGGGGGACTACGAGCAGTACTTC.

This clonotype appeared many times. The chain uses TRBV20-1 and TRBJ1-1; D is unclear. Germline V CDR1 and CDR2: DFQATT, SNEGSKA (reference sequence). The CDR3 covers 12 residues. The V and J ends lost 6 bases and 0 bases respectively, with 8 bases between them. The chain's CDR3 is CSALQMNTEAFF. The CDR3 bases are TGCAGTGCACTTCAGATGAACACTGAAGCTTTCTTT.

This clonotype has a count of ten or more. This rearrangement joins TRBV5-1 to TRBJ1-1; no clear D gene. Germline CDR1 SGHRS, CDR2 YFSETQ. The CDR3 has 14 residues. V lost 5 bases and J 1 base, leaving 12 bases between the germline ends. The CDR3 region has the DNA TGCGCCAGCAGGACCGATTTGGGGAACACTGAAGCTTTCTTT. Its translation is CASRTDLGNTEAFF.

Many counts were recorded for this clonotype. V and J are TRBV20-1 and TRBJ2-2, with TRBD2 matching 13 bases. CDR1 and CDR2 (germline): DFQATT, SNEGSKA (reference sequence). V lost 0 bases and J lost 3; bases outside the gene matches: 1. This CDR3 has 16 amino acids. The CDR3 DNA reads as TGCAGTGCTAGAGATGGACTAGCGGGAGACACCGGGGAGCTGTTTTTT. It codes for CSARDGLAGDTGELFF.

In DNA, the CDR3 is TGTGCCAGCAGCTTGGGCCTTTGGGGGGGGTTGAACACTGAAGCTTTCTTT. Its translation is CASSLGLWGGLNTEAFF. This rearrangement joins TRBV5-5 to TRBJ1-1, with a weak D call TRBD1 (5 bases). The germline V and J ends were trimmed by 0 bases and 0 bases, with 15 bases remaining between them. The CDR3 contains 17 residues. CDR1 is SGHKS, CDR2 YYEKEE, per germline (reference sequence). The full variable domain, completed using reference TRBV5-5 and TRBJ1-1, is DAGVTQSPTHLIKTRGQQVTLRCSPISGHKSVSWYQQVLGQGPQFIFQYYEKEERGRGNFPDRFSARQFPNYSSELNVNALLLGDSALYLCASSLGLWGGLNTEAFFGQGTRLTVV.

This clonotype was counted at least ten times. J is TRBJ2-1 and V is TRBV5-6; D unresolved. Germline loops: CDR1 SGHDT, CDR2 YYEEEE. The length of the CDR3 is 12 residues. V was clipped by 4 bases and J by 6 bases, with 8 bases between them. The CDR3 coding sequence is TGTGCCAGCAGCCCAGGTATCAATGAGCAGTTCTTC. This sequence encodes CASSPGINEQFF.

The chain recombines TRBV18 with TRBJ2-3; unclear D gene. Per germline, CDR1 KGHSH and CDR2 LQKENI. Trimming cost V 1 base and J 0 bases, with 11 bases left between them. The CDR3 is made up of 16 amino acids. CDR3 region: CASSPRTRFSTDTQYF. CDR3 bases: TGTGCCAGCTCACCACGGACGAGGTTTAGCACAGATACGCAGTATTTT. Drawing the rest from reference TRBV18 and TRBJ2-3, the complete variable domain is NAGVMQNPRHLVRRRGQEARLRCSPMKGHSHVYWYRQLPEEGLKFMVYLQKENIIDESGMPKERFSAEFPKEGPSILRIQQVVRGDSAAYFCASSPRTRFSTDTQYFGPGTRLTVL.

This clonotype was observed at least ten times. This sequence joins TRBV7-9 and TRBJ2-7; weak D call: TRBD2 (5 bases). CDR3 size: 13 residues. CDR1 is SEHNR and CDR2 is FQNEAQ in the germline V gene (reference sequence). V lost 1 base and J lost 5, with 9 bases in between. This CDR3 is CASSLDPADEQYF. In DNA form, the CDR3 reads TGTGCCAGCAGCTTAGATCCAGCGGACGAGCAGTACTTC.